Listed here is a single TCR beta chain. The antigen is unknown. Time point described: persistent/refractory GD, antithyroid drugs over 5 years with positive TRAb. PBMC RNA served as the TCR library source. Through Arm-PCR of CDR3 regions and iRepertoire HTBI primers, TCR beta libraries were built. TCRdb re-analysed the multiplex PCR reads in MiXCR, keeping a single row per CDR3 protein. The sample contains a few hundred thousand distinct CDR3 sequences, 20% to 25% of which appear only once. The CDR3 is 15 amino acids. The V end was cut by 1 base, the J end by 7 bases, with 14 bases between. CDR1 LNHNV and CDR2 YYDKDF come from the germline V gene (reference sequence). The data originate from a study of regulatory T cells in long-lasting Graves disease. Study-level findings and limits: Whereas new patients shared 900 to 1,000 public clonotypes, persistent patients shared more, at about 3,000. Those with persistent Graves' had less TCR diversity than newly diagnosed patients. Favored usage of TRBV28, TRBJ1-2 and TRBJ2-5 was recorded in persistent disease.

This chain uses TRBV15 with TRBJ2-1; tentatively, D is TRBD2 (6 bases). This sample comprised peripheral blood mononuclear cells (PBMCs), obtained when the disease was refractory, from a patient treated with antithyroid drugs. This sequence originates from a woman in her thirties or forties with Graves disease. The CDR3 region is CATSRVEWGVNEQFF. CDR3 nucleotides: TGTGCCACCAGCAGAGTAGAGTGGGGGGTGAATGAGCAGTTCTTC. Combining the CDR3 with reference TRBV15 and TRBJ2-1 gives the whole variable domain DAMVIQNPRYQVTQFGKPVTLSCSQTLNHNVMYWYQQKSSQAPKLLFHYYDKDFNNEADTPDNFQSRRPNTSFCFLDIRSPGLGDTAMYLCATSRVEWGVNEQFFGPGTRLTVL.